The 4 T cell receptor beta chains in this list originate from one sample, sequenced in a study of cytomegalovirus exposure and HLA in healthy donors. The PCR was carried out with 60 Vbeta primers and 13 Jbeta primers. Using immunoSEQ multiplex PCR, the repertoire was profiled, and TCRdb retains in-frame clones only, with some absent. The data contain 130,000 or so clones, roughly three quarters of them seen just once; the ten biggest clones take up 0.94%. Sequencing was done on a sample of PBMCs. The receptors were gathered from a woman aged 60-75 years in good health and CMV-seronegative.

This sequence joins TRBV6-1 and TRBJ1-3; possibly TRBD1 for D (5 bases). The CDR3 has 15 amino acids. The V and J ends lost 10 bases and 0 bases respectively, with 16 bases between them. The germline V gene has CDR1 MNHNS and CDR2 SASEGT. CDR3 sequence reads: CATRAELSSGNTIYF. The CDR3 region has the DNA TGTGCCACCAGGGCGGAGCTCAGCTCTGGAAACACCATATATTTT.

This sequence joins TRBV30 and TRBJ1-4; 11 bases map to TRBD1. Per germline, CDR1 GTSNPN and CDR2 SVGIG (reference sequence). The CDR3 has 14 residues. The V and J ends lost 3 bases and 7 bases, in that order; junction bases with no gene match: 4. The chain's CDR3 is CAWSRTGGSEKLFF. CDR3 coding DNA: TGTGCCTGGAGCCGGACAGGGGGCAGTGAAAAACTGTTTTTT.

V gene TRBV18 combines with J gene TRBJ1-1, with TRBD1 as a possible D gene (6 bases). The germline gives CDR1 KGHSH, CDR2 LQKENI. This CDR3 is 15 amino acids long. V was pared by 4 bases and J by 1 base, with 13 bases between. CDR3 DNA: TGTGCCAGCTCACAAGGGAGACAGGCGAACACTGAAGCTTTCTTT. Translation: CASSQGRQANTEAFF.

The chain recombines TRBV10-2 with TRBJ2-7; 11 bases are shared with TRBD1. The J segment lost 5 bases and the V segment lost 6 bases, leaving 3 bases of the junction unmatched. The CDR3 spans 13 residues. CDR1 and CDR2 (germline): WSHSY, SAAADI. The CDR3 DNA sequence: TGCGCCAGCAGAGGGACAGGGGGTGACGAGCAGTACTTC. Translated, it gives CASRGTGGDEQYF.